A single sample is the source of the 24 T cell receptor beta chains below, sequenced in a study of T cell responses to AZD1222 COVID-19 vaccine. The protocol was immunoSEQ multiplex PCR, while the TCRdb copy is restricted to in-frame clones and leaves out a portion. The sample contains roughly 130,000 clones, around 90% of which appear only once. The sequencing used peripheral blood, collected on day 0 of AZD1222 vaccination. The receptors derive from an adult in good health.

V usage is TRBV10-3 and J usage is TRBJ1-5, with 11 bases lining up with TRBD1. The trim removed 2 bases at V and 2 bases at J, leaving 5 bases unmatched. The CDR3 consists of 17 residues. Germline lookup yields CDR1 ENHRY and CDR2 SYGVKD. CDR3: CAISEGQGAVGNQPQHF. CDR3 coding DNA: TGTGCCATCAGTGAGGGACAGGGGGCGGTTGGCAATCAGCCCCAGCATTTT.

As concerns this clone: Here the CDR3 omits its conserved ending phenylalanine or tryptophan, so a read error is the likely source. The DNA is omitted, as the CDR3 cannot be located on it reliably, and the CDR3 follows TCRdb's listing. The rearrangement joins TRBV6-5 to TRBJ1-6. The CDR3 contains 11 residues when both ends are counted. In germline, CDR1 is MNHEY, CDR2 SVGAGI. The CDR3 sequence is CASRTPGPRGV.

Comment on this clone: This same CDR3 is encoded by further DNA sequences in the sample. This chain joins TRBV24-1 and TRBJ2-7; D possibly matches TRBD1 or TRBD2 (5 bases each). This CDR3 region has 14 residues. Trimming cost V 4 bases and J 1 base, with 10 bases left between them. The germline V gene has CDR1 KGHDR and CDR2 SFDVKD. In nucleotides, the CDR3 is TGTGCCACCAGTGACCCGGGGACGTCCTACGAGCAGTACTTC. Translating it yields CATSDPGTSYEQYF.

This chain uses TRBV21-1 with TRBJ2-6. TRBV21-1 is a pseudogene. This CDR3 comprises 17 residues. CDR3 DNA: TGTGCCAGCAGCAAAAGAGAGGACGGTTCTGGGGCCAACGTCCTGACTTTC. The encoded protein is CASSKREDGSGANVLTF.

This chain uses TRBV7-9 with TRBJ1-5; D might be TRBD1 (6 bases). In germline, CDR1 is SEHNR, CDR2 FQNEAQ (reference sequence). Trimming shortened V by 9 bases and J by 4 bases, and 13 bases separated the two germline ends. This CDR3 comprises 13 residues. CDR3 in amino acids: CASRGQGNQPQHF. Written as DNA, the CDR3 is TGTGCCAGTCGGGGGCAGGGTAATCAGCCCCAGCATTTT.

The rearrangement uses TRBV5-1 and TRBJ2-1; the match to TRBD2 covers 8 bases. Trimming cost V 4 bases and J 8 bases; bases outside gene matches: 14. Germline CDR1 reads SGHRS; CDR2 reads YFSETQ. The CDR3 consists of 16 residues. The CDR3 DNA sequence: TGCGCCAGCAGCCCAGGACTAGCCCCGGCCGTGGATGAGCAGTTCTTC. Its translation is CASSPGLAPAVDEQFF.

The chain is built from TRBV19 and TRBJ2-7; 12 nucleotides match TRBD2. This CDR3 is built from 13 residues. J was trimmed by 7 bases and V by 6 bases; bases with no gene match: 4. The germline V gene encodes CDR1 LNHDA and CDR2 SQIVND (reference sequence). The chain's CDR3 is CASSPGTSGEQYF. The CDR3 nucleotides are TGTGCCAGTAGCCCCGGGACTAGCGGGGAGCAGTACTTC.

The chain recombines TRBV2 with TRBJ2-5; possible D gene TRBD2, 7 bases. Germline V lookup: CDR1 SNHLY, CDR2 FYNNEI. This CDR3 spans 12 amino acids. The V end was cut by 10 bases, the J end by 5 bases, with 14 bases between. The CDR3 region is CAIGGARETQYF. CDR3 coding DNA: TGTGCCATTGGGGGGGCCCGGGAGACCCAGTACTTC. Drawing the rest from reference TRBV2 and TRBJ2-5, the complete variable domain is EPEVTQTPSHQVTQMGQEVILRCVPISNHLYFYWYRQILGQKVEFLVSFYNNEISEKSEIFDDQFSVERPDGSNFTLKIRSTKLEDSAMYFCAIGGARETQYFGPGTRLLVL.

The chain employs TRBV3-1 (or the pseudogene TRBV3-2) and TRBJ2-5; the match to TRBD2 covers 11 bases. J gave up 2 bases and V 6 bases, and 5 bases lay outside the gene matches. There are 15 residues in the CDR3. From germline, CDR1 is LGHDT and CDR2 YNNKEL (reference sequence). The CDR3 DNA follows: TGTGCCAGCAGACACCTAGCGGGGGGACAAGAGACCCAGTACTTC. This codes for CASRHLAGGQETQYF.

The genes are TRBV5-8 and TRBJ1-2, with 8 bases identical to TRBD1. The CDR3 consists of 14 residues. V shed 4 bases and J 4 bases; nucleotides not matched to a gene: 6. Germline V CDR1 and CDR2: SGHTS, YDEGEE. In DNA, the CDR3 is TGTGCCAGCAGCCCCGCAGGGACAGGCTATGGCTACACCTTC. Amino acid sequence: CASSPAGTGYGYTF.

The chain joins TRBV7-6 to TRBJ2-7, with 10 bases fitting TRBD1. With 5 bases clipped from V and 3 bases from J, the junction kept 10 bases outside the gene matches. Germline CDR1 reads SGHVS; CDR2 reads FNYEAQ. This CDR3 has 16 residues. CDR3 residues: CASSPRRDRGYYEQYF. The CDR3 region has the DNA TGTGCCAGCAGCCCTCGCCGGGACAGGGGATACTACGAGCAGTACTTC.

This sequence joins TRBV28 and TRBJ2-1; no reliable D call. Trimming took off 10 bases at V and 0 bases at J, with 13 bases between the two ends. Germline CDR1 and CDR2: MDHEN and SYDVKM. The CDR3 contains 14 residues. CDR3 in DNA: TGTGCCACCGGTCAGCTCCTCTCCTACAATGAGCAGTTCTTC. This encodes CATGQLLSYNEQFF.

The V call is TRBV21-1, the J call TRBJ1-4; no DNA check was done on the table's D call, TRBD1. TRBV21-1 is reported as a pseudogene. The CDR3 sequence is 16 residues long. The CDR3 bases are TGTGCCAGCAGCAAAGTGCCGGGGACAGGGAAACGAAAACTGTTTTTT. This encodes CASSKVPGTGKRKLFF.

In this sample, this clone turned up once. The J gene is TRBJ2-7, the V gene TRBV30; 7 bases are shared with TRBD1. CDR1 and CDR2 (germline): GTSNPN, SVGIG (reference sequence). V trimming: 4 bases; J trimming: 0 bases; junction bases outside the gene matches: 0. The CDR3 length is 12 residues. CDR3 in amino acids: CAWNRGSYEQYF. The CDR3 DNA follows: TGTGCCTGGAACAGGGGCTCCTACGAGCAGTACTTC.

V usage is TRBV9 and J usage is TRBJ2-2; 10 bases map to TRBD2. Germline V gene lookup returns CDR1 SGDLS and CDR2 YYNGEE. The CDR3 runs to 15 residues. V was clipped by 2 bases and J by 7 bases; unmatched bases: 5. CDR3 nucleotides: TGTGCCAGCAGCGTTACTAGCGGGGACTACGGGGAGCTGTTTTTT. Its translation is CASSVTSGDYGELFF.

The chain has TRBV6-4 and TRBJ2-3; 8 positions agree with TRBD1. The CDR3 is made up of 16 amino acids. The J segment lost 3 bases and the V segment lost 2 bases, leaving 7 bases of the junction unmatched. Germline V gene lookup returns CDR1 MRHNA and CDR2 SNTAGT. The CDR3: CASSDRQGARTDTQYF. In DNA form, the CDR3 reads TGTGCCAGCAGTGACCGGCAGGGGGCAAGGACAGATACGCAGTATTTT.

V is TRBV13 and J is TRBJ2-1; TRBD2 is a possible D gene (7 bases). The CDR3 is made up of 14 amino acids. Germline CDR1 and CDR2: PRHDT and FYEKMQ (reference sequence). Trimming removed 3 bases at V and 7 bases at J, with 13 bases between. The CDR3 nucleotides read TGTGCCAGCAGCTTCGGGGGGCCTACAAATGAGCAGTTCTTC. As protein: CASSFGGPTNEQFF.

The chain employs TRBV28 and TRBJ2-3; perhaps TRBD1 as D (5 bases). Germline values: CDR1 MDHEN, CDR2 SYDVKM. Trimming took off 7 bases at V and 3 bases at J, with 20 bases between the two ends. The CDR3 covers 16 residues. The CDR3 loop reads CASNTLQGLGTDTQYF. CDR3 nucleotide sequence: TGTGCCAGCAACACCCTGCAGGGTTTAGGTACAGATACGCAGTATTTT.

This clone was picked up one time. The chain carries TRBV19 and TRBJ2-7; tentatively, D is TRBD1 (7 bases). Germline loops: CDR1 LNHDA, CDR2 SQIVND (reference sequence). CDR3 length equals 15 residues. V shed 1 base and J shed 5 bases, with 15 bases lying between them. For the CDR3, the DNA is TGTGCCAGTAGTATAGTCCAACAGGGGAGGCACGAGCAGTACTTC. Translated: CASSIVQQGRHEQYF.

V gene TRBV7-8 combines with J gene TRBJ2-2; D is perhaps TRBD1 or TRBD2 (6 bases each). V lost 5 bases, J lost 8 bases, and 18 bases lay in between. Germline-derived CDR1 and CDR2 are SGHVS and FQNEAQ. The CDR3 contains 15 residues. Here the CDR3 reads CASSPRGESAGELFF. As DNA, the CDR3 is TGTGCCAGCAGCCCAAGGGGGGAGTCTGCTGGGGAGCTGTTTTTT. Full variable domain (rest looked up from reference TRBV7-8 and TRBJ2-2): GAGVSQSPRYKVAKRGQDVALRCDPISGHVSLFWYQQALGQGPEFLTYFQNEAQLDKSGLPSDRFFAERPEGSVSTLKIQRTQQEDSAVYLCASSPRGESAGELFFGEGSRLTVL.

For the CDR3, the DNA is TGTGCCAGCAGCTTAGTGTGGAGCACTTCATTCGATTCACCCCTCCACTTT. It specifies CASSLVWSTSFDSPLHF. The chain joins TRBV7-9 to TRBJ1-6; D uncertain. The CDR3 totals 17 residues. Germline assignment: CDR1 SEHNR and CDR2 FQNEAQ (reference sequence). V lost 1 base to trimming and J lost 8 bases, with 18 bases between them.

V gene TRBV19 combines with J gene TRBJ2-3; a possible D gene is TRBD2 (5 bases). Germline loops: CDR1 LNHDA, CDR2 SQIVND (reference sequence). V lost 5 bases to trimming and J lost 0 bases, with 9 bases between them. The CDR3 runs to 14 residues. CDR3 nucleotides: TGTGCCAGTAGTCCTCAGCGGAGCACAGATACGCAGTATTTT. Protein product: CASSPQRSTDTQYF.

The genes are TRBV7-3 and TRBJ2-2; tentatively, D is TRBD2 (6 bases). V dropped 2 bases and J dropped 1 base, with 8 bases sitting between them. The V gene's germline CDR1 is SGHTA and CDR2 FQGTGA. The CDR3 consists of 15 residues. CDR3 nucleotide sequence: TGTGCCAGCAGCTTACAGGGAGGGAACACCGGGGAGCTGTTTTTT. Amino acids: CASSLQGGNTGELFF.

The genes are TRBV29-1 and TRBJ2-1, with D unclear. Germline assignment: CDR1 SQVTM and CDR2 ANQGSEA. There are 10 residues in the CDR3. V dropped 8 bases and J dropped 8 bases, with 10 bases sitting between them. CDR3 nucleotides: TGCAGCCCCCGGGTCGATGAGCAGTTCTTC. It codes for CSPRVDEQFF.